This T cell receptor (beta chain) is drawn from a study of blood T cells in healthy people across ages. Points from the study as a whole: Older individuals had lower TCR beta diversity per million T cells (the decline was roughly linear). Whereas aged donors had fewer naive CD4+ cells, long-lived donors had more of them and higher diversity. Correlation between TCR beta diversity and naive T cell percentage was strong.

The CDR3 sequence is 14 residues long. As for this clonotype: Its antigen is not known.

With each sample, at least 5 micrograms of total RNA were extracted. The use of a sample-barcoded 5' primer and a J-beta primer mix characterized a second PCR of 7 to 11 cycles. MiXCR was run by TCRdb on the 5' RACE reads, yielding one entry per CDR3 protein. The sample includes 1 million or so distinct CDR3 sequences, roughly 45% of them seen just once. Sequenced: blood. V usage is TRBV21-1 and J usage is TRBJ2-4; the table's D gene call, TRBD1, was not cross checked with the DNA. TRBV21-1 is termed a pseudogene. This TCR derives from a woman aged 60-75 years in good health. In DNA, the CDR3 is TGTGCCAGCAGCAAAGGGGGGCCCAGGGACATTCAGTACTTC. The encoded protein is CASSKGGPRDIQYF.